This TCR beta chain originates from a study of cytomegalovirus exposure and HLA in healthy donors. This CDR3 comprises 18 residues. Losses at the gene ends were 4 bases for V and 1 base for J; bases not matched to a gene: 14. Germline CDR1 is SGHRS and CDR2 is YFSETQ. 13 Jbeta primers and 60 Vbeta primers were used for the PCR. Produced via immunoSEQ multiplex PCR; TCRdb's table is partial and in-frame only. The data contain around 160,000 clones, 80% to 85% of them singletons. Sequences were obtained from PBMCs. The receptor's source is a human donor in good health. V and J are TRBV5-1 and TRBJ2-3, with TRBD1 matching 8 bases. Here the CDR3 DNA reads TGCGCCAGCAGCCTGTTGACCGGGACAGGCCAGCGCACAGATACGCAGTATTTT. Translating it yields CASSLLTGTGQRTDTQYF.